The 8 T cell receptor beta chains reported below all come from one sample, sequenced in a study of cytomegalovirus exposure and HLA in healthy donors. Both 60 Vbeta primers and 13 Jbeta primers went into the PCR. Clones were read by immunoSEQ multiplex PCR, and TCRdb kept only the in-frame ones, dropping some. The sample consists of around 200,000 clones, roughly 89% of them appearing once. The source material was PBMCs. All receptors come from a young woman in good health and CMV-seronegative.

The CDR3 loop reads CASSSSPIEGSAEAFF. The CDR3 DNA is TGTGCCAGCAGCTCCTCCCCGATTGAGGGATCGGCTGAAGCTTTCTTT. V gene TRBV11-3 combines with J gene TRBJ1-1; D call uncertain. Germline lookup yields CDR1 SGHNT and CDR2 YENEEA. The CDR3 sequence is 16 residues long. V lost 4 bases, J lost 6 bases, and 21 bases lay in between.

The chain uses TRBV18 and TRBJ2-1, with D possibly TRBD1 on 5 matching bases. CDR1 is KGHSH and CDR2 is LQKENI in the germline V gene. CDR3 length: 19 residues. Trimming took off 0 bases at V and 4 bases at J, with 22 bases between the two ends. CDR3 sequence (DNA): TGTGCCAGCTCACCACCGGGGCTAGGACCCATTGCGGTATACAATGAGCAGTTCTTC. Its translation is CASSPPGLGPIAVYNEQFF. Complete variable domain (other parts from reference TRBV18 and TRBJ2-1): NAGVMQNPRHLVRRRGQEARLRCSPMKGHSHVYWYRQLPEEGLKFMVYLQKENIIDESGMPKERFSAEFPKEGPSILRIQQVVRGDSAAYFCASSPPGLGPIAVYNEQFFGPGTRLTVL.

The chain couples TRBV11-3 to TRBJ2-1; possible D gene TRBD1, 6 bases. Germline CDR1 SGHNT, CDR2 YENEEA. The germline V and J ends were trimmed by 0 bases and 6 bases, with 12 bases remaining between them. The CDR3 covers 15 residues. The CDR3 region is CASSLDYRAGNEQFF. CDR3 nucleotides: TGTGCCAGCAGCTTAGACTACAGGGCGGGCAATGAGCAGTTCTTC.

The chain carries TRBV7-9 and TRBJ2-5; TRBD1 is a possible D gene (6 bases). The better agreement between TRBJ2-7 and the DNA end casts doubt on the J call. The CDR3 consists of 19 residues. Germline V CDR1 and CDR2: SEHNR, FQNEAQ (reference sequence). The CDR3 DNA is TGTGCCAGCAGCGACTCTTACGATACCTGGGACACTGGCACCTACGAGCAGTACTTC. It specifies CASSDSYDTWDTGTYEQYF.

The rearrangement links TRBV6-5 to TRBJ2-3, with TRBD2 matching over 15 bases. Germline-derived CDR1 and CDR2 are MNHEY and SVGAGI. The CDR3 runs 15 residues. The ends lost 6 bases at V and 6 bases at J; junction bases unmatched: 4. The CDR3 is CASRGLAGGIDTQYF. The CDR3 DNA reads TGTGCCAGCAGGGGACTAGCGGGGGGAATTGATACGCAGTATTTT.

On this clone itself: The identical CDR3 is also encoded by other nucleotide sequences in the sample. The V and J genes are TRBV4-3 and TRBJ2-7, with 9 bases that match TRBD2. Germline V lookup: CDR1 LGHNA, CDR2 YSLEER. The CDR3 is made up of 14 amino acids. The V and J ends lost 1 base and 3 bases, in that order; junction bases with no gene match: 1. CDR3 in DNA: TGCGCCAGCAGCCAAGTACTAGCGGGCTACGAGCAGTACTTC. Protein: CASSQVLAGYEQYF.

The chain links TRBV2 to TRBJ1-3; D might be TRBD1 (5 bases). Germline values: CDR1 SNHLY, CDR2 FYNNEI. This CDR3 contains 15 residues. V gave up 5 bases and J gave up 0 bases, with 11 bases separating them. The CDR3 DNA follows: TGTGCCAGCAGTCTGAGACAGTACTCTGGAAACACCATATATTTT. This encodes CASSLRQYSGNTIYF.

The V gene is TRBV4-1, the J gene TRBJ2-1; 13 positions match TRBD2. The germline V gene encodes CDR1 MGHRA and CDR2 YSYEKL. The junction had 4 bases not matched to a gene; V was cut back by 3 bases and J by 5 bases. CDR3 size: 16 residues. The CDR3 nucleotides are TGCGCCAGCAGCCAGAGACTAGCGGGGGGTCACAATGAGCAGTTCTTC. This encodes CASSQRLAGGHNEQFF.